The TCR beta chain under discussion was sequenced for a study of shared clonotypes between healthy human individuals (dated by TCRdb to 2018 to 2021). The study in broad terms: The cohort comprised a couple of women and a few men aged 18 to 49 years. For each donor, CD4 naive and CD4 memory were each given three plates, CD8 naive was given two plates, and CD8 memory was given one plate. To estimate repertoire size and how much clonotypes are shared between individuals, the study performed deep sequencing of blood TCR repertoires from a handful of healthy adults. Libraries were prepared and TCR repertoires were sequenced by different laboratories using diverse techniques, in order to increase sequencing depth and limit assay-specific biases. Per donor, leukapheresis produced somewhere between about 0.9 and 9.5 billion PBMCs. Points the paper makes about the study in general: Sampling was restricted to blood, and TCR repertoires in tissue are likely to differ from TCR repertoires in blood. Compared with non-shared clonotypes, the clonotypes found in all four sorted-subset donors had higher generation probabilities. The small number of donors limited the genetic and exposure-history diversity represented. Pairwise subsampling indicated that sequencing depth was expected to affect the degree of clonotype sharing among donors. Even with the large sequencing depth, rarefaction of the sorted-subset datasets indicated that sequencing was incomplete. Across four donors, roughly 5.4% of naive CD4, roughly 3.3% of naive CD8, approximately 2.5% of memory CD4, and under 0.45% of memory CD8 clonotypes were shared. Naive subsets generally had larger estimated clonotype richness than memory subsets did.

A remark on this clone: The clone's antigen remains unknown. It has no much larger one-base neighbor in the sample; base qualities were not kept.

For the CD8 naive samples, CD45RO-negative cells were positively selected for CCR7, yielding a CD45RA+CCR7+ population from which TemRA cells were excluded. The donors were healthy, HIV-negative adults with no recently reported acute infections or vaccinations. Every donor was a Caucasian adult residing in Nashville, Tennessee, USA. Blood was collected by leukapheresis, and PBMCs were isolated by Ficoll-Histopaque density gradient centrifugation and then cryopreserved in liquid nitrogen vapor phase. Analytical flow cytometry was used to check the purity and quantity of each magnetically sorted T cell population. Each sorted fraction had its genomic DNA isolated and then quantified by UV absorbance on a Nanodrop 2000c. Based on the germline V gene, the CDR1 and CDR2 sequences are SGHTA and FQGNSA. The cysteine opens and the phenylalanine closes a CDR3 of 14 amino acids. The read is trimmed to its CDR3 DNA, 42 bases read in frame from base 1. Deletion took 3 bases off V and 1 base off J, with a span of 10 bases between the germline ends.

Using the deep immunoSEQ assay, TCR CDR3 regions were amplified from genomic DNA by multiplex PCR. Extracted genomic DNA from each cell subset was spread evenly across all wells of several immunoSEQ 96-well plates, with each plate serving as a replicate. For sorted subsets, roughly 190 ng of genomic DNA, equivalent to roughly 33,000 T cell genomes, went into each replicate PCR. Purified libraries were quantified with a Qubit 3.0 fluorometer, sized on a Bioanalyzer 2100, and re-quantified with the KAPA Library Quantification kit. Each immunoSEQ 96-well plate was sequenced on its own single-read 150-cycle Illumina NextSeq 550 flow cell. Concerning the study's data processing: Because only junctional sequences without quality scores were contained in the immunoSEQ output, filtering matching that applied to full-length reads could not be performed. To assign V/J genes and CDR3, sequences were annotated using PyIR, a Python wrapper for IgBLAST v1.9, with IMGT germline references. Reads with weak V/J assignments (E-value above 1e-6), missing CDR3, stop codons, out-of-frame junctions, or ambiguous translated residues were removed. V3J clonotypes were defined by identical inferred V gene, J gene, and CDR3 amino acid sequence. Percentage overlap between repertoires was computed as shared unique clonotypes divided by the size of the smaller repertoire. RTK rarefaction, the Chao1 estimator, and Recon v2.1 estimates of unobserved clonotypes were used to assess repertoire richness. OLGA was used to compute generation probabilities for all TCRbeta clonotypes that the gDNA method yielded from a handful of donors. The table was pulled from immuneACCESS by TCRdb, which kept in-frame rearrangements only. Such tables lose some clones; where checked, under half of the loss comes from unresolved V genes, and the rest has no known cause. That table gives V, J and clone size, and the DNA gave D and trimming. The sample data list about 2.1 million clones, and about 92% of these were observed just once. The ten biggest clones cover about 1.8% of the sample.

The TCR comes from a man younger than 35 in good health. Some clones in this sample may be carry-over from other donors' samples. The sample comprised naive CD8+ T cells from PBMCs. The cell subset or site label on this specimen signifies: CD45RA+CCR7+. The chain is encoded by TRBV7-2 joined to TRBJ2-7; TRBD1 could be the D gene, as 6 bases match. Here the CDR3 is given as CASSFQGPSYEQYF. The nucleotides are TGTGCCAGCAGCTTTCAGGGGCCTTCCTACGAGCAGTACTTC.